One sample yielded the 32 T cell receptor beta chains listed below, sequenced in a study of beta chain features in type 1 diabetes. Study-wide results and caveats: Among all four CD4+ subsets, Type 1 diabetes patients had TCRB CDR3s that were moderately but significantly shorter.

The antigens of these receptors remain unknown. Expressed TCRB transcripts got sequenced, as all isolated RNA was reverse transcribed. The method was immunoSEQ multiplex PCR; TCRdb's version includes in-frame clones alone and lacks a portion of them. This sample has 600,000 to 750,000 clones, with around 12% found just once. The sequencing sample was made of naive CD4+ T cells from blood. All receptors derive from a man aged 25-45 years with type 1 diabetes.

This clone has just a few counts. The J gene is TRBJ1-1, the V gene TRBV5-1, with 7 bases that match TRBD1. Trimming cost V 4 bases and J 4 bases; bases outside gene matches: 7. Per germline, CDR1 SGHRS and CDR2 YFSETQ. The CDR3 has 14 amino acids. The CDR3 nucleotides are TGCGCCAGCAGCCGACAGGGAGATAGCACTGAAGCTTTCTTT. Its protein product is CASSRQGDSTEAFF.

There are a few counts of this clone. V usage is TRBV30 and J usage is TRBJ2-5; D perhaps matches TRBD2 (6 bases). This CDR3 is 15 amino acids long. CDR1 and CDR2 from the germline V gene are GTSNPN and SVGIG (reference sequence). V lost 0 bases and J lost 1, with 12 bases in between. The chain's CDR3 is CAWSVQPGAQETQYF. In nucleotides, the CDR3 is TGTGCCTGGAGTGTACAGCCGGGAGCCCAAGAGACCCAGTACTTC.

The genes are TRBV30 and TRBJ2-2; TRBD1 is a possible D gene (5 bases). Between the trimmed V and J ends, which lost 7 bases and 4 bases, there was a span of 19 bases. Germline V gives CDR1 GTSNPN, CDR2 SVGIG (reference sequence). The CDR3 spans 15 residues. The CDR3 reads CASTLPQGTTGELFF. The CDR3 DNA reads TGTGCCTCCACCCTCCCCCAGGGAACCACCGGGGAGCTGTTTTTT.

DNA of the CDR3: TGTGCCAGCAGTGTGCAGGGCTATAACACTGAAGCTTTCTTT. This encodes CASSVQGYNTEAFF. The chain joins TRBV2 to TRBJ1-1; TRBD1 might be the D (5 bases). Per germline, CDR1 SNHLY and CDR2 FYNNEI. Trimming removed 4 bases at V and 2 bases at J, with 11 bases between. This CDR3 spans 14 amino acids.

V gene TRBV7-2 combines with J gene TRBJ2-1, with D unclear. Germline lookup yields CDR1 SGHTA and CDR2 FQGNSA. This CDR3 comprises 13 residues. V dropped 7 bases and J dropped 7 bases, with 14 bases sitting between them. The CDR3 protein is CASTSSSGNEQFF. Here the CDR3 DNA reads TGTGCCAGCACCAGTTCGTCCGGAAATGAGCAGTTCTTC.

The J gene is TRBJ2-7, the V gene TRBV6-6; D is possibly TRBD2 (6 bases). The V gene's germline CDR1 is MNHNY and CDR2 SVGAGI (reference sequence). The CDR3 extends over 13 amino acids. Trimming cost V 5 bases and J 1 base, with 9 bases left between them. CDR3 sequence: CASSGSGSYEQYF. The CDR3 DNA sequence: TGTGCCAGCAGTGGTAGCGGTTCCTACGAGCAGTACTTC.

A few counts support this clone. This chain joins TRBV30 and TRBJ2-6; D unclear. Germline values: CDR1 GTSNPN, CDR2 SVGIG (reference sequence). This CDR3 comprises 14 residues. Trimming took 2 bases from V and 3 from J, leaving 8 bases between them. CDR3 nucleotides: TGTGCCTGGAGTAGGGTAGGTGGGGCCAACGTCCTGACTTTC. It encodes CAWSRVGGANVLTF.

This clone turned up a few times. The V and J genes are TRBV10-3 and TRBJ1-2, with no clear D. The V end was cut by 2 bases, the J end by 7 bases, with 14 bases between. The CDR3 runs 14 residues. Germline CDR1 is ENHRY and CDR2 is SYGVKD. The CDR3 protein is CAISEAGWSSGYTF. The CDR3 region has the DNA TGTGCCATCAGTGAGGCAGGTTGGTCCTCTGGCTACACCTTC.

This clone was recorded a few times. The rearrangement joins TRBV5-1 to TRBJ1-4; D uncertain. The V end lost 8 bases, the J end lost 0 bases, and 14 bases lay between the germline ends. Germline assignment: CDR1 SGHRS and CDR2 YFSETQ. The CDR3 is 15 amino acids. CDR3 protein: CASRSSVATNEKLFF. The CDR3 bases are TGCGCCAGTCGTTCCTCAGTTGCAACTAATGAAAAACTGTTTTTT.

This clone was seen more than once but under ten times. The V call is TRBV23-1, the J call TRBJ1-5; no reliable D call. TRBV23-1 is assigned to the ORF class and has an uncertain function. The CDR3 is 21 residues long. Trimming shortened V by 0 bases and J by 5 bases, and 29 bases separated the two germline ends. DNA for the CDR3: TGCGCCAGCAGTCAATCGAAAGGGCTGGTAGAGACGTGGTCCTCGGATCAGCCCCAGCATTTT. Its translation is CASSQSKGLVETWSSDQPQHF.

This clone occurred a few times. The V and J genes are TRBV5-1 and TRBJ1-6; tentatively, D is TRBD1 (6 bases). This CDR3 is 14 amino acids long. V was shortened by 3 bases and J by 8 bases, with 12 bases between the two germline ends. Germline loops: CDR1 SGHRS, CDR2 YFSETQ. The DNA of the CDR3 is TGCGCCAGCAGCTCACAGGGAGGGGATTCACCCCTCCACTTT. The encoded protein is CASSSQGGDSPLHF.

The genes are TRBV7-8 and TRBJ1-6; TRBD1 matches 7 bases. Germline CDR1 reads SGHVS; CDR2 reads FQNEAQ. V was clipped by 2 bases and J by 8 bases; unmatched bases: 3. There are 14 residues in the CDR3. DNA of the CDR3: TGTGCCAGCAGCTTAAGGGACAGAGATTCACCCCTCCACTTT. Translating it yields CASSLRDRDSPLHF.

There are a few counts of this clone. The J gene is TRBJ1-2, the V gene TRBV14, with D possibly TRBD1 on 5 matching bases. Germline V gives CDR1 SGHDN, CDR2 FVKESK. Between the trimmed V and J ends, which lost 4 bases and 4 bases, there was a span of 16 bases. The length of the CDR3 is 15 residues. In DNA, the CDR3 is TGTGCCAGCAGCCGGGGCCCCGGCCTGGGCTATGGCTACACCTTC. Translating it yields CASSRGPGLGYGYTF.

The chain is built from TRBV6-5 and TRBJ1-2; D is undetermined. Germline CDR1 reads MNHEY; CDR2 reads SVGAGI. The V end was cut by 2 bases, the J end by 1 base, with 8 bases between. This CDR3 has 14 amino acids. DNA of the CDR3: TGTGCCAGCAGTTACGAAGGACTTAACTATGGCTACACCTTC. Amino acid sequence: CASSYEGLNYGYTF.

The V and J genes are TRBV5-6 and TRBJ2-1; 8 nucleotides line up with TRBD1. The germline V gene encodes CDR1 SGHDT and CDR2 YYEEEE. This CDR3 has 17 residues. Trimming removed 4 bases from V and 10 bases from J; junction bases left unmatched: 19. The CDR3 is CASSAPGVRQGIGEQFF. The CDR3 DNA is TGTGCCAGCAGCGCGCCAGGTGTCAGACAGGGGATAGGGGAGCAGTTCTTC. Looking up the rest from reference TRBV5-6 and TRBJ2-1 gives the full variable domain: DAGVTQSPTHLIKTRGQQVTLRCSPKSGHDTVSWYQQALGQGPQFIFQYYEEEERQRGNFPDRFSGHQFPNYSSELNVNALLLGDSALYLCASSAPGVRQGIGEQFFGPGTRLTVL.

Note on this clone: Other DNA sequences in the same sample also yield this CDR3. The V call is TRBV7-2, the J call TRBJ2-5; D ambiguous. V was shortened by 5 bases and J by 5 bases, with 9 bases between the two germline ends. Per the germline V gene, CDR1 is SGHTA and CDR2 is FQGNSA. CDR3 length: 12 residues. The CDR3 is CASSQLRETQYF. Here the CDR3 DNA reads TGTGCCAGCAGCCAACTCAGGGAGACCCAGTACTTC. Combining the CDR3 with reference TRBV7-2 and TRBJ2-5 gives the whole variable domain GAGVSQSPSNKVTEKGKDVELRCDPISGHTALYWYRQSLGQGLEFLIYFQGNSAPDKSGLPSDRFSAERTGGSVSTLTIQRTQQEDSAVYLCASSQLRETQYFGPGTRLLVL.

In its sample, this clone was seen a few times. The same CDR3 is also encoded by other DNA sequences in this sample. The gene calls are TRBV9 and TRBJ1-5; D call uncertain. The V gene's germline CDR1 is SGDLS and CDR2 YYNGEE. This CDR3 comprises 13 residues. V lost 0 bases and J lost 1, with 2 bases in between. The CDR3, as DNA: TGTGCCAGCAGCGTAGGGAGCAATCAGCCCCAGCATTTT. Protein sequence: CASSVGSNQPQHF.

The chain couples TRBV6-5 to TRBJ2-1, with TRBD1 matching over 9 bases. The CDR3 totals 15 residues. The trim removed 5 bases at V and 9 bases at J, leaving 11 bases unmatched. Looked up from germline, CDR1 is MNHEY and CDR2 is SVGAGI. CDR3 DNA sequence: TGTGCCAGCAGTCCCACGGGACAGGGCATAAGTGAGCAGTTCTTC. Translating it yields CASSPTGQGISEQFF.

This clone was observed a few times. The chain joins TRBV9 to TRBJ1-4; D unresolved. Trimming left V 3 bases short and J 4 bases short, with 13 bases between. This CDR3 has 15 amino acids. Germline V gene sequence: CDR1 SGDLS, CDR2 YYNGEE. CDR3 sequence (DNA): TGTGCCAGCAGCGCGCTCCGGGAAGATAATGAAAAACTGTTTTTT. This translates into CASSALREDNEKLFF.

V gene TRBV4-3 combines with J gene TRBJ1-2; D is possibly TRBD1 (5 bases). The CDR3 has 16 residues. CDR1 and CDR2 (germline): LGHNA, YSLEER. V was shortened by 3 bases and J by 4 bases, with 18 bases between the two germline ends. The CDR3 nucleotides are TGCGCCAGCAGCCAGTCAAGGGTACGGGACGGCTATGGCTACACCTTC. It specifies CASSQSRVRDGYGYTF.

The rearrangement joins TRBV28 to TRBJ2-1, with 7 bases aligning to TRBD2. The CDR3 contains 16 residues. CDR1 and CDR2 (germline): MDHEN, SYDVKM. V lost 4 bases to trimming and J lost 0 bases; unmatched junction nucleotides: 6. CDR3 sequence reads: CASSSAGSRSYNEQFF. CDR3 DNA: TGTGCCAGCAGTTCAGCGGGGTCCCGCTCCTACAATGAGCAGTTCTTC.

The genes are TRBV11-2 and TRBJ1-2; D is unresolved. V dropped 0 bases and J dropped 6 bases, with 11 bases sitting between them. The CDR3 has 14 amino acids. In germline, CDR1 is SGHAT, CDR2 FQNNGV. The CDR3 DNA reads as TGTGCCAGCAGCTTAGATAGCCCAGACGATGGCTACACCTTC. Its translation is CASSLDSPDDGYTF.

This clone was counted a few times. V usage is TRBV10-3 and J usage is TRBJ2-7, with D tentatively TRBD1 (6 bases). The V gene lost 6 bases and the J gene lost 0 bases, with 12 bases spanning the gap. Germline V gives CDR1 ENHRY, CDR2 SYGVKD. The CDR3 consists of 14 residues. The CDR3 reads CAISSDSSSYEQYF. In DNA form, the CDR3 reads TGTGCCATCAGCTCGGACAGTAGCTCCTACGAGCAGTACTTC.

In this sample, this clone turned up a few times. The CDR3 does not close with the conserved phenylalanine or tryptophan, likely indicating a read error. The DNA is left out, because the CDR3 cannot be placed on it with certainty; the CDR3 is given as TCRdb lists it. The rearrangement links TRBV19 to TRBJ1-1; the table's D gene call, TRBD1, was not cross checked with the DNA. Germline V lookup: CDR1 LNHDA, CDR2 SQIVND (reference sequence). The CDR3 is 10 amino acids in total, end residues counted. This CDR3 reads CASSLGQHYI.

This clone was recorded a few times. V gene TRBV2 combines with J gene TRBJ2-5; TRBD1 might be the D (5 bases). Germline loops: CDR1 SNHLY, CDR2 FYNNEI. Trimming took off 5 bases at V and 2 bases at J, with 12 bases between the two ends. This CDR3 contains 14 residues. DNA of the CDR3: TGTGCCAGCAGTCGTACAGGCATTCAAGAGACCCAGTACTTC. It specifies CASSRTGIQETQYF.

The rearrangement links TRBV15 to TRBJ1-5, with D possibly matching TRBD1 (5 bases). The V end lost 3 bases, the J end lost 5 bases, and 17 bases lay between the germline ends. Germline-derived CDR1 and CDR2 are LNHNV and YYDKDF (reference sequence). The CDR3 length is 16 residues. The CDR3 DNA follows: TGTGCCACCAGCAGTCGAGGGACGGCTAGGGATCAGCCCCAGCATTTT. Its protein is CATSSRGTARDQPQHF.

This chain joins TRBV7-2 and TRBJ2-1; 7 positions match TRBD2. Looked up from germline, CDR1 is SGHTA and CDR2 is FQGNSA. J lost 3 bases, V lost 6 bases, and 8 bases had no gene match. The CDR3 covers 15 residues. CDR3 in amino acids: CASSPPGLLYNEQFF. In DNA form, the CDR3 reads TGTGCCAGCAGTCCCCCGGGACTACTCTACAATGAGCAGTTCTTC. Together with reference TRBV7-2 and TRBJ2-1, the CDR3 gives the full variable domain: GAGVSQSPSNKVTEKGKDVELRCDPISGHTALYWYRQSLGQGLEFLIYFQGNSAPDKSGLPSDRFSAERTGGSVSTLTIQRTQQEDSAVYLCASSPPGLLYNEQFFGPGTRLTVL.

The genes are TRBV20-1 and TRBJ2-1; TRBD2 is a possible D gene (5 bases). The length of the CDR3 is 11 residues. The germline V gene has CDR1 DFQATT and CDR2 SNEGSKA (reference sequence). V lost 2 bases to trimming and J lost 12 bases, with 11 bases between them. CDR3: CSARRRTLQFF. For the CDR3, the DNA is TGCAGTGCTAGACGGCGGACTTTGCAGTTCTTC.

This clone has just a few counts. V usage is TRBV5-5 and J usage is TRBJ2-4; D is unclear. The CDR3 contains 12 residues. Per germline, CDR1 SGHKS and CDR2 YYEKEE (reference sequence). Trimming pared 0 bases from V and 5 bases from J, leaving 3 bases between. The CDR3 reads CASSLGQNIQYF. The CDR3 DNA reads as TGTGCCAGCAGCTTGGGGCAAAACATTCAGTACTTC. The full variable domain, with the rest looked up from reference TRBV5-5 and TRBJ2-4, is DAGVTQSPTHLIKTRGQQVTLRCSPISGHKSVSWYQQVLGQGPQFIFQYYEKEERGRGNFPDRFSARQFPNYSSELNVNALLLGDSALYLCASSLGQNIQYFGAGTRLSVL.

The rearrangement uses TRBV7-2 and TRBJ2-2; 7 positions match TRBD1. The CDR3 totals 15 residues. V shed 4 bases, J shed 6 bases, and the junction held 8 bases outside the gene matches. Per the germline V gene, CDR1 is SGHTA and CDR2 is FQGNSA. In DNA form, the CDR3 reads TGTGCCAGCAGCTCTCTAGGGGGCTCTTCCGGGGAGCTGTTTTTT. The encoded protein is CASSSLGGSSGELFF.

This clone occurred a few times. The chain has TRBV10-3 and TRBJ2-5, with 13 bases that match TRBD2. Germline V gene sequence: CDR1 ENHRY, CDR2 SYGVKD. Unmatched junction bases numbered 9, after V lost 3 bases and J lost 5 bases. The CDR3 has 17 amino acids. As DNA, the CDR3 is TGTGCCATCAGTGAAAGGTGGACTAGCGGGGGCGGCGAGACCCAGTACTTC. Translation: CAISERWTSGGGETQYF.

This clone occurred a few times. This chain joins TRBV19 and TRBJ1-1; D gene ambiguous. The germline gives CDR1 LNHDA, CDR2 SQIVND (reference sequence). Between the trimmed V and J ends, which lost 4 bases and 2 bases, there was a span of 20 bases. CDR3 length: 17 amino acids. The CDR3 DNA is TGTGCCAGTAGTACCCTTCGCCAGGAGGGTGTCAACACTGAAGCTTTCTTT. It translates to CASSTLRQEGVNTEAFF.